Reported below is one T cell receptor beta chain. RNA in amounts of about 0.5 to 1 ug was reverse transcribed with random hexamers. immunoSEQ multiplex PCR amplified TCR beta CDR3 across 54 Vbeta, 13 Jbeta. TCRdb redid the calling of the immunoSEQ multiplex PCR reads with MiXCR, one entry per CDR3 protein. The sample contains about 300,000 distinct CDR3 sequences, around 89% of which appear only once. The source of the sample is a study of CD8 T cells in Susac syndrome. From blood CD8+ and CD4+ T cells, the TCR beta chain was sequenced. Negative isolation yielded CD8+ and CD4+ T cells; FACS enriched TEMRA cells. The sequence derives from a human donor with multiple sclerosis. Sequencing input: CD8+ T cells from PBMCs.

The CDR3 spells CASSDSVTGELFF. The CDR3 nucleotides are TGTGCCAGCAGTGACAGCGTCACCGGGGAGCTGTTTTTT. The rearrangement uses TRBV6-4 and TRBJ2-2; no clear D. There are 13 residues in the CDR3. Germline V gene data show CDR1 as MRHNA and CDR2 as SNTAGT. The V end lost 2 bases, the J end lost 4 bases, and 5 bases lay between the germline ends.